The 32 T cell receptor beta chains below come from one sample, sequenced in a study of cytomegalovirus exposure and HLA in healthy donors. PCR employed 60 Vbeta and 13 Jbeta primers. Measured with immunoSEQ multiplex PCR; TCRdb has only the in-frame clones, and not every one. The sample features 150,000 or so clones, with 1.6% in its top ten. Sequencing was carried out using PBMCs. Every receptor here comes from a woman in her 40s in good health and CMV-seropositive.

This CDR3 is CASSLAPRGTGKHQPQHF. CDR3 nucleotides: TGTGCCAGCAGCTTAGCCCCTCGAGGGACAGGCAAGCATCAGCCCCAGCATTTT. The chain carries TRBV7-6 and TRBJ1-5; TRBD1 aligns across 8 bases. The V segment lost 0 bases and the J segment 5 bases; nucleotides outside the gene matches: 12. The V gene's germline CDR1 is SGHVS and CDR2 FNYEAQ. CDR3 length: 18 residues.

This sequence joins TRBV9 and TRBJ2-7, with 7 bases aligning to TRBD2. V dropped 1 base and J dropped 6; count of bases not matched to a gene: 1. The length of the CDR3 is 12 residues. Germline V gene data show CDR1 as SGDLS and CDR2 as YYNGEE. CDR3 in amino acids: CASSVSSGEQYF. Here the CDR3 DNA reads TGTGCCAGCAGCGTATCTAGCGGCGAGCAGTACTTC.

The rearrangement links TRBV11-2 to TRBJ2-7, with 8 bases matching TRBD2. Germline values: CDR1 SGHAT, CDR2 FQNNGV. CDR3 length equals 14 residues. J was trimmed by 2 bases and V by 5 bases; bases with no gene match: 5. The CDR3 DNA reads as TGTGCCAGCAGCCGGGAGGGGTCAGCCTACGAGCAGTACTTC. Translated, it gives CASSREGSAYEQYF.

This chain connects TRBV19 to TRBJ1-5, with a possible D match to TRBD1 (5 bases). CDR3 length: 15 amino acids. Germline-derived CDR1 and CDR2 are LNHDA and SQIVND (reference sequence). Trimming removed 3 bases from V and 5 bases from J, with 14 bases in between. CDR3 nucleotides: TGTGCCAGTAGTATCCAGGCCAGGGTCGATCAGCCCCAGCATTTT. Translation gives CASSIQARVDQPQHF.

This chain connects TRBV28 to TRBJ1-4; D possibly corresponds to TRBD1 (6 bases). Germline V lookup: CDR1 MDHEN, CDR2 SYDVKM. The CDR3 totals 16 residues. The V end lost 3 bases, the J end lost 0 bases, and 11 bases lay between the germline ends. DNA for the CDR3: TGTGCCAGCAGTTTGGGAGGGGGTGCAACTAATGAAAAACTGTTTTTT. This encodes CASSLGGGATNEKLFF.

V and J are TRBV6-5 and TRBJ2-7, with 10 bases that match TRBD2. This CDR3 region has 16 residues. The V and J ends lost 4 bases and 2 bases, in that order; junction bases with no gene match: 8. CDR1 is MNHEY, CDR2 SVGAGI, per germline. CDR3 amino acids: CASSSPGLATTYEQYF. The CDR3 DNA follows: TGTGCCAGCAGTTCCCCGGGACTAGCGACAACCTACGAGCAGTACTTC.

This sequence joins TRBV7-3 and TRBJ2-1; TRBD2 is a possible D gene (7 bases). Trimming took off 0 bases at V and 4 bases at J, with 10 bases between the two ends. Germline V gene data show CDR1 as SGHTA and CDR2 as FQGTGA. The CDR3 totals 15 residues. CDR3 residues: CASSLTRGAYNEQFF. The DNA for the CDR3 is TGTGCCAGCAGCTTAACCCGGGGGGCATACAATGAGCAGTTCTTC.

The rearrangement uses TRBV15 and TRBJ1-3; D is perhaps TRBD1 (5 bases). The CDR3 has 16 residues. Germline-derived CDR1 and CDR2 are LNHNV and YYDKDF (reference sequence). The ends were cut back, 0 bases at V and 0 bases at J, with 9 bases in the middle. The CDR3 DNA follows: TGTGCCACCAGCAGAGAGGGGCAAAGCTCTGGAAACACCATATATTTT. Its translation: CATSREGQSSGNTIYF.

The chain uses TRBV28 and TRBJ1-2, with TRBD1 as a possible D gene (5 bases). Germline CDR1 and CDR2: MDHEN and SYDVKM. This CDR3 has 13 amino acids. V lost 6 bases and J 4 bases, leaving 12 bases between the germline ends. In DNA, the CDR3 is TGTGCCAGCAGCCTAGGGGCCGTCTATGGCTACACCTTC. Amino acids: CASSLGAVYGYTF.

The gene calls are TRBV6-5 and TRBJ2-2; 10 bases fit TRBD2. CDR3 length: 16 amino acids. After removal of 2 bases from V and 4 bases from J, the junction contained 4 bases not matched to a gene. Germline V gene sequence: CDR1 MNHEY, CDR2 SVGAGI. CDR3 bases: TGTGCCAGCAGTTACGTCTCTAGCGGGGGCACCGGGGAGCTGTTTTTT. Amino acids: CASSYVSSGGTGELFF.

CDR3 nucleotide sequence: TGTGCCAGCAGCTTAGTCGCAGGAGGCGGGACCCAGTACTTC. Translated, it gives CASSLVAGGGTQYF. This chain links TRBV7-9 with TRBJ2-5; a weak D match, TRBD2 (5 bases). Germline V lookup: CDR1 SEHNR, CDR2 FQNEAQ (reference sequence). V was cut by 1 base and J by 7 bases, with 13 bases left in between. CDR3 length: 14 residues.

V and J are TRBV2 and TRBJ2-2; TRBD2 matches at 12 bases. The CDR3 extends over 17 amino acids. The germline V gene has CDR1 SNHLY and CDR2 FYNNEI. V was pared by 4 bases and J by 0 bases, with 3 bases of the junction left unmatched. The CDR3 here is CASSGGLAGTNTGELFF. The CDR3 coding sequence is TGTGCCAGCAGTGGGGGACTAGCGGGTACGAACACCGGGGAGCTGTTTTTT.

This chain links TRBV9 with TRBJ2-2; D gene unclear. CDR3 size: 14 residues. V lost 3 bases to trimming and J lost 2 bases, with 8 bases between them. In germline, CDR1 is SGDLS, CDR2 YYNGEE. The chain's CDR3 is CASSAIGNTGELFF. The CDR3 DNA follows: TGTGCCAGCAGCGCAATCGGTAACACCGGGGAGCTGTTTTTT.

V is TRBV5-1 and J is TRBJ2-1; possibly TRBD2 for D (5 bases). The CDR3 spans 14 residues. CDR1 is SGHRS, CDR2 YFSETQ, per germline. The V end lost 0 bases, the J end lost 9 bases, and 13 bases lay between the germline ends. The CDR3 DNA reads TGCGCCAGCAGCTTGGATGCACGGGGTACTGAGCAGTTCTTC. Translation gives CASSLDARGTEQFF.

The rearrangement uses TRBV28 and TRBJ2-7; 8 bases map to TRBD2. The junction had 8 bases not matched to a gene; V was cut back by 4 bases and J by 3 bases. The CDR3 runs 15 residues. Germline V gene lookup returns CDR1 MDHEN and CDR2 SYDVKM. The CDR3 DNA is TGTGCCAGCAGTTCCCCGGGACTAGAGGACTACGAGCAGTACTTC. Its protein is CASSSPGLEDYEQYF. Supplemented by reference TRBV28 and TRBJ2-7, the full variable domain reads DVKVTQSSRYLVKRTGEKVFLECVQDMDHENMFWYRQDPGLGLRLIYFSYDVKMKEKGDIPEGYSVSREKKERFSLILESASTNQTSMYLCASSSPGLEDYEQYFGPGTRLTVT.

The J gene is TRBJ1-4, the V gene TRBV14; 11 nucleotides match TRBD1. Germline lookup yields CDR1 SGHDN and CDR2 FVKESK. V gave up 3 bases and J gave up 7 bases; unmatched junction bases: 4. This CDR3 comprises 15 residues. The CDR3 sequence: CASSQEDRGPEKLFF. The CDR3 bases are TGTGCCAGCAGCCAGGAGGACAGGGGGCCTGAAAAACTGTTTTTT. Looking up the rest from reference TRBV14 and TRBJ1-4 gives the full variable domain: EAGVTQFPSHSVIEKGQTVTLRCDPISGHDNLYWYRRVMGKEIKFLLHFVKESKQDESGMPNNRFLAERTGGTYSTLKVQPAELEDSGVYFCASSQEDRGPEKLFFGSGTQLSVL.

Comments on this clone: At one of its ends the junction is not consistent with the germline gene, which may arise from a read error. The V and J genes are TRBV4-2 and TRBJ1-5, with 10 nucleotides matching TRBD1. There are 17 residues in the CDR3. Germline V lookup: CDR1 LGHNA, CDR2 YNFKEQ. CDR3 region: CASRQQGQGDSNQPQHF. The CDR3 DNA sequence: TGTGCCAGCCGCCAACAAGGACAGGGGGATAGCAATCAGCCCCAGCATTTT.

The chain is built from TRBV2 and TRBJ1-3, with a weak D call TRBD1 (5 bases). Germline CDR1 is SNHLY and CDR2 is FYNNEI. The V and J ends lost 7 bases and 0 bases respectively, with 13 bases between them. The CDR3 length is 15 residues. CDR3 loop: CASKTFGASGNTIYF. The CDR3 DNA reads as TGTGCCAGCAAAACCTTTGGGGCCTCTGGAAACACCATATATTTT.

The genes are TRBV15 and TRBJ2-2, with a possible D match to TRBD1 (5 bases). The V gene's germline CDR1 is LNHNV and CDR2 YYDKDF (reference sequence). The CDR3 covers 14 residues. Trimming pared 4 bases from V and 10 bases from J, leaving 16 bases between. CDR3 amino acids: CATSTLLGPEELFF. Written as DNA, the CDR3 is TGTGCCACCAGCACTCTCTTGGGGCCGGAGGAGCTGTTTTTT.

This chain links TRBV6-1 with TRBJ1-4; 11 nucleotides agree with TRBD1. The CDR3 consists of 16 residues. Germline lookup yields CDR1 MNHNS and CDR2 SASEGT. With V trimmed by 2 bases and J by 8 bases, 7 bases remained unmatched. The CDR3 nucleotides are TGTGCCAGCAGTGAAATAACGGGACAGGGGGGAGAAAAACTGTTTTTT. Its protein product is CASSEITGQGGEKLFF.

The J gene is TRBJ2-5, the V gene TRBV6-5, with TRBD1 identical over 8 bases. The CDR3 runs 15 residues. Germline V lookup: CDR1 MNHEY, CDR2 SVGAGI. With V trimmed by 4 bases and J by 5 bases, 9 bases remained unmatched. The CDR3 sequence is CASSSRQDRVETQYF. In nucleotides, the CDR3 is TGTGCCAGCAGTTCCCGACAGGACAGGGTGGAGACCCAGTACTTC.

The V gene is TRBV5-1, the J gene TRBJ2-1; a possible D gene is TRBD2 (7 bases). Germline-derived CDR1 and CDR2 are SGHRS and YFSETQ. Between the trimmed V and J ends, which lost 5 bases and 2 bases, there was a span of 14 bases. The CDR3 is 15 residues long. The CDR3, as DNA: TGCGCCAGCAGAGGGGAGGGGGGCCCCTACAATGAGCAGTTCTTC. Protein sequence: CASRGEGGPYNEQFF.

This sequence joins TRBV7-3 and TRBJ2-3; 9 bases agree with TRBD1. Looked up from germline, CDR1 is SGHTA and CDR2 is FQGTGA. V lost 5 bases, J lost 3 bases, and 9 bases stayed unmatched. The CDR3 sequence is 16 residues long. The CDR3 DNA is TGTGCCAGCAGCAATTTACCGGGACAGGGAACAGATACGCAGTATTTT. Translating it yields CASSNLPGQGTDTQYF.

The chain combines TRBV2 with TRBJ2-3; tentative D call: TRBD2 (7 bases). V dropped 10 bases and J dropped 3 bases, with 20 bases sitting between them. The CDR3 is 15 amino acids. Germline values: CDR1 SNHLY, CDR2 FYNNEI. The CDR3 DNA sequence: TGTGCCATCCAGCTCGGCGGGGGCCGGACAGATACGCAGTATTTT. As protein: CAIQLGGGRTDTQYF.

The chain carries TRBV9 and TRBJ2-1; a possible D gene is TRBD2 (5 bases). From germline, CDR1 is SGDLS and CDR2 YYNGEE. This CDR3 has 16 residues. Between the trimmed V and J ends, which lost 0 bases and 0 bases, there was a span of 10 bases. CDR3 sequence reads: CASSVERESSYNEQFF. The CDR3 nucleotides are TGTGCCAGCAGCGTAGAGAGGGAGAGCTCCTACAATGAGCAGTTCTTC.

The CDR3 DNA reads TGTGCCTGGAGCGGTCCAGATACGCAGTATTTT. Translation gives CAWSGPDTQYF. This chain joins TRBV30 and TRBJ2-3; no clear D gene. From germline, CDR1 is GTSNPN and CDR2 SVGIG (reference sequence). With 3 bases removed from V and 4 bases from J, the gap between germline ends came to 5 bases. The CDR3 is 11 residues long.

The chain joins TRBV6-5 to TRBJ1-5; no reliable D call. Germline-derived CDR1 and CDR2 are MNHEY and SVGAGI. Trimming removed 7 bases at V and 7 bases at J, with 14 bases between. The CDR3 is 13 residues long. The CDR3 spells CASTTRFGQPQHF. In DNA form, the CDR3 reads TGTGCCAGCACCACTCGGTTCGGGCAGCCCCAGCATTTT.

This chain joins TRBV6-6 and TRBJ1-2, with 7 bases matching TRBD1. CDR3 length: 15 residues. CDR1 and CDR2 from the germline V gene are MNHNY and SVGAGI (reference sequence). V gave up 8 bases and J gave up 5 bases; unmatched junction bases: 14. The CDR3 loop reads CASDQGGRGEYGYTF. CDR3 coding DNA: TGTGCCAGCGACCAGGGGGGCAGGGGGGAATATGGCTACACCTTC.

V usage is TRBV7-2 and J usage is TRBJ2-7, with TRBD2 as a possible D gene (6 bases). Looked up from germline, CDR1 is SGHTA and CDR2 is FQGNSA. The CDR3 is 14 residues long. Trimming shortened V by 0 bases and J by 0 bases, and 6 bases separated the two germline ends. In DNA form, the CDR3 reads TGTGCCAGCAGCTTAGCGGGAGGCTCCTACGAGCAGTACTTC. Its protein is CASSLAGGSYEQYF.

V usage is TRBV4-2 and J usage is TRBJ2-3; 13 bases line up with TRBD2. The junction had 5 bases not matched to a gene; V was cut back by 4 bases and J by 1 base. The CDR3 consists of 17 residues. Germline values: CDR1 LGHNA, CDR2 YNFKEQ. The CDR3 sequence is CASSRGLAGAGTDTQYF. CDR3 sequence (DNA): TGTGCCAGCAGCCGAGGACTAGCGGGAGCCGGCACAGATACGCAGTATTTT.

As DNA, the CDR3 is TGTGCCAGCAGACAAGACAGGGCCGACAATCAGCCCCAGCATTTT. Protein product: CASRQDRADNQPQHF. The V gene is TRBV28, the J gene TRBJ1-5; 7 bases are shared with TRBD1. CDR1 MDHEN and CDR2 SYDVKM come from the germline V gene. Losses at the gene ends were 6 bases for V and 3 bases for J; bases not matched to a gene: 8. CDR3 length: 15 residues.

With regard to this clone: The same CDR3 can be traced to other DNA sequences in this sample. The J gene is TRBJ1-1, the V gene TRBV5-1; maybe TRBD1 (5 bases). Germline CDR1 is SGHRS and CDR2 is YFSETQ. The CDR3 is 13 residues long. V was shortened by 2 bases and J by 3 bases, with 8 bases between the two germline ends. In nucleotides, the CDR3 is TGCGCCAGCAGCTTCGGAGGGGACACTGAAGCTTTCTTT. Its protein product is CASSFGGDTEAFF.